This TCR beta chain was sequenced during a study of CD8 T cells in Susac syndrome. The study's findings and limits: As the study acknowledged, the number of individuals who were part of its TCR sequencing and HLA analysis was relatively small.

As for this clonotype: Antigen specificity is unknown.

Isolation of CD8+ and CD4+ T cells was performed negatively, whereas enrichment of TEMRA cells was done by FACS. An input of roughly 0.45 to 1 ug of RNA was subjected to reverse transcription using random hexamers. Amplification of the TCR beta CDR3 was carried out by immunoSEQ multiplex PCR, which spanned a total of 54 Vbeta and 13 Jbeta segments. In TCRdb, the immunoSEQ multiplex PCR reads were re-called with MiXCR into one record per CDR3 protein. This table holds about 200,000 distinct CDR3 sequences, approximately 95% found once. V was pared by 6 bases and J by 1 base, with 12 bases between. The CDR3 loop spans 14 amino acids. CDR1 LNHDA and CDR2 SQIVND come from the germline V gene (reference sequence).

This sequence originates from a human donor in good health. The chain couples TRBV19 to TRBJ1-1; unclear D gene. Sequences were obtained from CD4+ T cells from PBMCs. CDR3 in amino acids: CASSVRQSNTEAFF. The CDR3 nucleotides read TGTGCCAGTAGCGTTCGGCAGTCGAACACTGAAGCTTTCTTT.